These 13 T cell receptor beta chains came from one sample sequenced in a study of spatial heterogeneity in lung cancer. As to time point: blood at routine non-recurrence follow-up after resection. Each CDR3 protein is one row after TCRdb ran MiXCR on the 5' RACE reads. The table lists 20,000 or so distinct CDR3 sequences, about 9.1% of them singletons, with 35% to 40% in the top ten. Sequenced here: PBMCs, sampled at follow-up. The receptors were sampled from a female donor with early-stage non-small cell lung cancer.

Concerning this clonotype: A read error may be the cause here, since a much bigger clone is one base away. V gene TRBV29-1 combines with J gene TRBJ1-2; TRBD1 might be the D (6 bases). This CDR3 region has 12 residues. Germline V lookup: CDR1 SQVTM, CDR2 ANQGSEA. CDR3 residues: CSVERGNYGCTF. CDR3 in DNA: TGCAGCGTTGAGAGGGGGAACTATGGCTGCACCTTC.

At least ten counts were recorded for this clonotype. The V gene is TRBV5-4, the J gene TRBJ2-1; D is uncertain. Germline V gives CDR1 SGHNT, CDR2 YYREEE (reference sequence). This CDR3 region has 13 residues. V was pared by 0 bases and J by 3 bases, with 4 bases between. CDR3 sequence reads: CASSLAVYNEQFF. The DNA of the CDR3 is TGTGCCAGCAGCTTGGCAGTCTACAATGAGCAGTTCTTC. The variable domain in full, completed from reference TRBV5-4 and TRBJ2-1, reads ETGVTQSPTHLIKTRGQQVTLRCSSQSGHNTVSWYQQALGQGPQFIFQYYREEENGRGNFPPRFSGLQFPNYSSELNVNALELDDSALYLCASSLAVYNEQFFGPGTRLTVL.

This clonotype was picked up many times. V usage is TRBV29-1 and J usage is TRBJ2-3, with TRBD1 as a possible D gene (6 bases). Trimming left V 7 bases short and J 1 base short, with 9 bases between. The CDR3 loop spans 12 amino acids. Germline V gene data show CDR1 as SQVTM and CDR2 as ANQGSEA. The DNA for the CDR3 is TGCAGCGCCCGGACAGGCACAGATACGCAGTATTTT. Translation: CSARTGTDTQYF.

This clonotype was picked up many times. J is TRBJ2-7 and V is TRBV28; D ambiguous. This CDR3 region has 16 residues. Trimming removed 4 bases at V and 0 bases at J, with 16 bases between. Germline assignment: CDR1 MDHEN and CDR2 SYDVKM. CDR3 residues: CASSSKPPTSSYEQYF. The CDR3, as DNA: TGTGCCAGCAGTTCCAAGCCACCGACATCCTCCTACGAGCAGTACTTC.

The sample holds many counts of this clonotype. This sequence joins TRBV7-3 and TRBJ2-2; D is possibly TRBD1 or TRBD2 (5 bases each). The CDR3 is 14 amino acids. CDR1 is SGHTA, CDR2 FQGTGA, per germline. V lost 5 bases and J 2 bases, leaving 9 bases between the germline ends. CDR3 sequence: CASSPGSNTGELFF. The CDR3 region has the DNA TGTGCCAGCAGCCCAGGGAGTAACACCGGGGAGCTGTTTTTT.

The sample holds many counts of this clonotype. The chain recombines TRBV5-4 with TRBJ2-7; the D is unclear. This CDR3 has 15 residues. V lost 0 bases and J 2 bases, leaving 12 bases between the germline ends. Germline CDR1 and CDR2: SGHNT and YYREEE (reference sequence). CDR3 sequence (DNA): TGTGCCAGCAGCTTGGCCAATAGGGCAGCCTACGAGCAGTACTTC. It is translated as CASSLANRAAYEQYF.

This clonotype was seen ten or more times. The chain uses TRBV6-2 or TRBV6-3 and TRBJ2-1; the match to TRBD1 covers 7 bases. This CDR3 is built from 14 residues. The V gene's germline CDR1 is MNHEY and CDR2 SVGEGT. The trim removed 5 bases at V and 4 bases at J, leaving 5 bases unmatched. The CDR3 DNA reads TGTGCCAGCAGTCGGCAGGGGGATTACAATGAGCAGTTCTTC. Residues: CASSRQGDYNEQFF.

This clonotype was counted ten times or more. The chain links TRBV7-2 to TRBJ2-2; D may correspond to TRBD1 or TRBD2 (5 bases each). Deletions cut 1 base from V and 2 bases from J, with 11 bases between. Germline V gene data show CDR1 as SGHTA and CDR2 as FQGNSA. The CDR3 contains 16 residues. The CDR3 loop reads CASSLVGTVNTGELFF. The CDR3 DNA sequence: TGTGCCAGCAGCTTAGTAGGGACGGTCAACACCGGGGAGCTGTTTTTT.

This clonotype came up many times. The chain links TRBV7-2 to TRBJ2-1; TRBD2 aligns across 11 bases. CDR3 length equals 16 residues. The junction had 6 bases not matched to a gene; V was cut back by 2 bases and J by 6 bases. Germline values: CDR1 SGHTA, CDR2 FQGNSA. The CDR3 reads CASSLSLAGGINEQFF. The CDR3 DNA reads TGTGCCAGCAGCTTATCCCTAGCGGGGGGCATCAATGAGCAGTTCTTC.

This clonotype was counted at least ten times. This chain links TRBV7-2 with TRBJ1-6; 9 bases are shared with TRBD1. The CDR3 totals 15 residues. The V segment lost 5 bases and the J segment 11 bases; nucleotides outside the gene matches: 10. Germline V gene data show CDR1 as SGHTA and CDR2 as FQGNSA. The CDR3 nucleotides read TGTGCCAGCAGCCCCCGAGCCGGACAGGGGACACCCCTCCACTTT. This sequence encodes CASSPRAGQGTPLHF.

This clonotype was counted at least ten times. The rearrangement links TRBV28 to TRBJ1-5; D is undetermined. This CDR3 has 13 residues. Germline values: CDR1 MDHEN, CDR2 SYDVKM. V was clipped by 0 bases and J by 7 bases, with 7 bases between them. CDR3 bases: TGTGCCAGCAGTTTATGGGGCCGACAGCCCCAGCATTTT. Translated, it gives CASSLWGRQPQHF.

Ten or more counts support this clonotype. The V call is TRBV7-9, the J call TRBJ1-1; D is undetermined. The CDR3 totals 14 residues. Per germline, CDR1 SEHNR and CDR2 FQNEAQ (reference sequence). V gave up 1 base and J gave up 4 bases, with 10 bases separating them. In nucleotides, the CDR3 is TGTGCCAGCAGCTTAGAGGGAGCCCTCACTGAAGCTTTCTTT. Translation: CASSLEGALTEAFF.

The chain is built from TRBV18 and TRBJ1-1; the D gene is possibly TRBD1 (6 bases). CDR3 size: 14 residues. Looked up from germline, CDR1 is KGHSH and CDR2 is LQKENI. The V end was cut by 2 bases, the J end by 1 base, with 8 bases between. The CDR3 protein is CASSPLQGNTEAFF. The CDR3 region has the DNA TGTGCCAGCTCACCATTACAGGGGAACACTGAAGCTTTCTTT.